This T cell receptor beta chain was obtained from a study of regulatory T cells in long-lasting Graves disease. CDR3 size: 16 residues. CDR1 and CDR2 (germline): SGHAT, FQNNGV. The trim removed 1 base at V and 1 base at J, leaving 2 bases unmatched. Time point defined: newly diagnosed GD, antithyroid drugs for less than 3 months. The TCR library was prepared using RNA isolated from PBMCs. This clonotype was observed many times. Arm-PCR of CDR3 regions with iRepertoire HTBI primers generated TCR beta libraries. TCRdb independently ran MiXCR on the multiplex PCR reads; one entry per CDR3 protein. The table includes 520,000 or so distinct CDR3 sequences, 9.5% to 15% detected once. These data were also reused for a study on T cells in Graves' hyperthyroidism and ophthalmopathy. That work contributes: RT-PCR in the first round (using the HTBI primer set) targeted the TCR CDR3. Most thyroid clonotypes that were expanded above 0.001 also turned up in blood.

The gene calls are TRBV11-2 and TRBJ2-1; TRBD1 agrees at 9 bases. The sequence derives from a woman aged 30 to 39 with Graves disease. The material sequenced was peripheral blood mononuclear cells (PBMCs), taken at new diagnosis, from a patient treated with antithyroid drugs. The CDR3 DNA is TGTGCCAGCAGCTTAGGGGGGACAGGGTCCTACAATGAGCAGTTCTTC. Translation gives CASSLGGTGSYNEQFF.